This TCR beta chain was recorded in a study of T cell changes during pregnancy in multiple sclerosis. TCRdb keeps only in-frame clones here, not all; method: immunoSEQ multiplex PCR. The table records tens of thousands of clones, approximately 92% of them present only once. V lost 5 bases and J lost 0, with 8 bases in between. CDR3 length: 13 residues. Per germline, CDR1 SGHRS and CDR2 YFSETQ. This TCR came from a female donor with multiple sclerosis, enrolled in a pregnancy study. The sequencing sample was made of peripheral blood. The rearrangement links TRBV5-1 to TRBJ1-1; D ambiguous. The CDR3 region is CASRIGLNTEAFF. CDR3 DNA sequence: TGCGCCAGCAGAATTGGATTGAACACTGAAGCTTTCTTT.